This TCR beta chain comes out of a study of shared clonotypes between healthy human individuals. Study observations and caveats: Tissues were not sampled, only blood, and their repertoires likely differ.

This clone was counted a single time. Its matching antigen is unknown. Trimming pared 1 base from V and 1 base from J, leaving 13 bases between. The CDR3 is made up of 16 amino acids. Germline assignment: CDR1 KGHSH and CDR2 LQKENI. Method: immunoSEQ multiplex PCR; TCRdb's copy keeps in-frame clones and lacks some. The repertoire has approximately 980,000 clones, approximately 76% of them found once; the top ten carry approximately 1.5%. Sample: memory CD4+ T cells sorted from blood. As to subset: CD45RA-negative fraction. The TCR was taken from a man between 18 and 29 years old in good health. The chain employs TRBV18 and TRBJ1-2, with a tentative D call TRBD1 (5 bases). The CDR3 nucleotides read TGTGCCAGCTCACCACAAATACGGGGCAGTAACTATGGCTACACCTTC. Translating gives CASSPQIRGSNYGYTF. Using reference TRBV18 and TRBJ1-2 for the parts outside the CDR3, the full variable domain is NAGVMQNPRHLVRRRGQEARLRCSPMKGHSHVYWYRQLPEEGLKFMVYLQKENIIDESGMPKERFSAEFPKEGPSILRIQQVVRGDSAAYFCASSPQIRGSNYGYTFGSGTRLTVV.